These T cell receptor beta chains were read from a single sample in a study of blood T cells in healthy people across ages. TCRdb reprocessed the 5' RACE reads with MiXCR, giving one entry per CDR3 protein. The repertoire holds hundreds of thousands of distinct CDR3 sequences, with under 45% as singletons. The material sequenced was blood. These receptors originate from a man between 60 and 75 years old in good health. Each CDR3 is given with its conserved first and last residue. Fields, in order: J gene, clone size, V gene, D gene, CDR3 protein, CDR3 DNA. A D gene is named only where the DNA matches it firmly. Clone size is shown for a subset of rows, as once, few, many or a class of expanded clone.

J: TRBJ2-7
size: few
V: TRBV7-9
D: .
CDR3: CASSLKEAPYEQYF
DNA: TGTGCCAGCAGCTTGAAGGAAGCCCCCTACGAGCAGTACTTC

J: TRBJ2-7
size: .
V: TRBV27
D: .
CDR3: CASMPGWGNEQYF
DNA: TGTGCCAGCATGCCTGGATGGGGGAACGAGCAGTACTTC

J: TRBJ1-1
size: few
V: TRBV5-1
D: .
CDR3: CASSFTPPGQGTEAFF
DNA: TGCGCCAGCAGCTTCACCCCACCCGGGCAGGGCACTGAAGCTTTCTTT

J: TRBJ2-1
size: .
V: TRBV12-3/TRBV12-4
D: .
CDR3: CASSPLGGGQETQFF
DNA: TGTGCCAGCAGCCCCCTCGGCGGGGGACAAGAGACCCAGTTCTTC

J: TRBJ2-5
size: few
V: TRBV20-1
D: .
CDR3: CSATDFNEQYF
DNA: TGCAGTGCCACGGACTTCAATGAGCAGTACTTC

J: TRBJ2-3
size: .
V: TRBV5-1
D: TRBD1
CDR3: CASSAGTGVEDTQYF
DNA: TGCGCCAGCAGCGCCGGGACAGGGGTTGAAGATACGCAGTATTTT

J: TRBJ1-1
size: .
V: TRBV25-1
D: TRBD1
CDR3: CASSESVYRGGTEAFF
DNA: TGTGCCAGCAGTGAAAGCGTCTACAGGGGCGGCACTGAAGCTTTCTTT

J: TRBJ2-5
size: .
V: TRBV29-1
D: TRBD1
CDR3: CSADRGASQETQYF
DNA: TGCAGCGCAGACAGGGGCGCTTCCCAAGAGACCCAGTACTTC

J: TRBJ1-1
size: .
V: TRBV12-3/TRBV12-4
D: .
CDR3: CASTTRGASDTEAFF
DNA: TGTGCCAGCACCACCAGAGGGGCGTCGGACACTGAAGCTTTCTTT

J: TRBJ1-1
size: .
V: TRBV5-6
D: .
CDR3: CASSRRRGDTEAFF
DNA: TGTGCCAGCAGCCGCCGAAGGGGGGACACTGAAGCTTTCTTT

J: TRBJ2-7
size: .
V: TRBV10-2
D: .
CDR3: CASSEGRGVGEQYF
DNA: TGCGCCAGCAGTGAGGGCAGGGGGGTCGGCGAGCAGTACTTC

J: TRBJ2-1
size: .
V: TRBV4-2
D: .
CDR3: CASSQDLVSYNEQFF
DNA: TGTGCCAGCAGCCAAGATCTGGTCTCCTACAATGAGCAGTTCTTC

J: TRBJ2-5
size: many
V: TRBV21-1
D: .
CDR3: CASSKREETQYF
DNA: TGTGCCAGCAGCAAAAGGGAAGAGACCCAGTACTTC

J: TRBJ1-1
size: few
V: TRBV4-3
D: .
CDR3: CASSQSTVTNTEAFF
DNA: TGCGCCAGCAGCCAATCGACAGTGACGAACACTGAAGCTTTCTTT

J: TRBJ1-6
size: .
V: TRBV7-2
D: .
CDR3: CASSPTVNNSPLHF
DNA: TGTGCCAGCAGCCCGACAGTAAATAATTCACCCCTCCACTTT

J: TRBJ2-5
size: many
V: TRBV5-6
D: TRBD2
CDR3: CASSSTSGVETQYF
DNA: TGTGCCAGCAGCTCGACTAGCGGGGTTGAGACCCAGTACTTC

J: TRBJ1-2
size: .
V: TRBV10-3
D: .
CDR3: CAISEGGGGYGYTF
DNA: TGTGCCATCAGTGAGGGTGGTGGGGGCTATGGCTACACCTTC

J: TRBJ2-3
size: .
V: TRBV20-1
D: .
CDR3: CSARVRVGTDTQYF
DNA: TGCAGTGCTAGAGTACGCGTGGGCACAGATACGCAGTATTTT

J: TRBJ2-3
size: .
V: TRBV5-1
D: .
CDR3: CASSGSRTDTQYF
DNA: TGCGCCAGCAGCGGGAGTAGAACAGATACGCAGTATTTT

J: TRBJ2-5
size: .
V: TRBV28
D: .
CDR3: CASSLPGGPQETQYF
DNA: TGTGCCAGCAGTCTCCCGGGGGGCCCTCAAGAGACCCAGTACTTC

J: TRBJ2-1
size: .
V: TRBV20-1
D: .
CDR3: CSARDSVEQFF
DNA: TGCAGTGCTAGGGACAGCGTTGAGCAGTTCTTC

J: TRBJ2-7
size: few
V: TRBV5-1
D: .
CDR3: CASSLRYGQGRDEQYF
DNA: TGCGCCAGCAGCTTACGCTATGGTCAGGGGAGGGACGAGCAGTACTTC

J: TRBJ2-7
size: .
V: TRBV20-1
D: TRBD2
CDR3: CSALGLAGGLVAYEQYF
DNA: TGTAGTGCCCTTGGACTAGCGGGGGGGCTCGTTGCATACGAGCAGTACTTC

J: TRBJ2-3
size: .
V: TRBV12-3/TRBV12-4
D: TRBD2
CDR3: CASSLGLAGTSTDTQYF
DNA: TGTGCCAGCAGTTTAGGGCTAGCGGGGACTAGCACAGATACGCAGTATTTT

J: TRBJ1-4
size: .
V: TRBV15
D: .
CDR3: CATSRAQAKLFF
DNA: TGTGCCACCAGCAGAGCCCAGGCGAAACTGTTTTTT

J: TRBJ1-2
size: few
V: TRBV3-1
D: TRBD1
CDR3: CASSGQINYGYTF
DNA: TGTGCCAGCTCGGGACAGATTAACTATGGCTACACCTTC

J: TRBJ2-5
size: .
V: TRBV5-1
D: TRBD1
CDR3: CASSLGDSSEAQYF
DNA: TGCGCCAGCAGCTTGGGGGACAGTTCGGAGGCCCAGTACTTC

J: TRBJ2-3
size: .
V: TRBV11-2
D: .
CDR3: CASSLADHTQYF
DNA: TGTGCCAGCAGCTTAGCCGATCATACGCAGTATTTT

J: TRBJ2-1
size: .
V: TRBV28
D: TRBD2
CDR3: CASSSGTSGAYEQFF
DNA: TGTGCCAGCAGTTCCGGGACTAGTGGAGCATATGAGCAGTTCTTC

J: TRBJ2-7
size: few
V: TRBV13
D: .
CDR3: CASSVLPGQLQYF
DNA: TGTGCCAGCAGCGTACTCCCGGGGCAACTTCAGTACTTC

J: TRBJ2-7
size: .
V: TRBV20-1
D: TRBD2
CDR3: CSARGAGGYEQYF
DNA: TGCAGTGCTAGAGGAGCGGGGGGTTACGAGCAGTACTTC

J: TRBJ1-4
size: few
V: TRBV5-1
D: .
CDR3: CASSRRGASGGEKLFF
DNA: TGCGCCAGCAGCCGCCGGGGGGCGTCCGGTGGGGAAAAACTGTTTTTT

J: TRBJ1-5
size: few
V: TRBV20-1
D: .
CDR3: CSARFPGRPNQPQHF
DNA: TGCAGTGCTAGATTTCCGGGACGCCCCAATCAGCCCCAGCATTTT

J: TRBJ2-5
size: few
V: TRBV27
D: .
CDR3: CASSSLGGGITKTQYF
DNA: TGTGCCAGCAGTTCACTAGGGGGGGGGATAACGAAGACCCAGTACTTC

J: TRBJ2-5
size: .
V: TRBV20-1
D: TRBD2
CDR3: CSALSGGNQETQYF
DNA: TGCAGTGCCCTTAGCGGGGGCAACCAAGAGACCCAGTACTTC

J: TRBJ2-1
size: .
V: TRBV30
D: TRBD2
CDR3: CAWVAGGQNEQFF
DNA: TGTGCCTGGGTAGCGGGGGGGCAGAATGAGCAGTTCTTC

J: TRBJ1-1
size: .
V: TRBV7-2
D: .
CDR3: CASSPFRGTPEAFF
DNA: TGTGCCAGCAGCCCCTTTAGGGGTACCCCTGAAGCTTTCTTT

J: TRBJ2-1
size: many
V: TRBV15
D: .
CDR3: CATSLVGAGDEQFF
DNA: TGTGCCACCAGCCTAGTCGGGGCGGGCGATGAGCAGTTCTTC

J: TRBJ2-7
size: .
V: TRBV20-1
D: TRBD2
CDR3: CSARLGLAPGGRRHEQYF
DNA: TGCAGTGCTAGGCTGGGACTAGCGCCCGGGGGCAGGCGCCACGAGCAGTACTTC

J: TRBJ2-1
size: .
V: TRBV25-1
D: TRBD1
CDR3: CASSELGTGGNEQFF
DNA: TGTGCCAGCAGTGAATTGGGGACAGGGGGGAATGAGCAGTTCTTC

J: TRBJ1-6
size: .
V: TRBV5-5
D: TRBD1
CDR3: CASSLRTEGASPLHF
DNA: TGTGCCAGCAGCTTGAGGACAGAGGGGGCATCACCCCTCCACTTT

J: TRBJ2-7
size: many
V: TRBV7-2
D: .
CDR3: CASSLTGSGSYEQYF
DNA: TGTGCCAGCAGCCTAACAGGGTCCGGCTCCTACGAGCAGTACTTC

J: TRBJ2-5
size: .
V: TRBV4-1
D: TRBD2
CDR3: CASSGHPAGEQYF
DNA: TGCGCCAGCAGCGGCCACCCTGCGGGGGAGCAGTACTTC